This T cell receptor (beta chain) appears in the sequencing data of a study of T and B cells in COVID-19 patients. Study at large: COVID-19 patients gave peripheral blood either during active infection or after recovery. Median age was approximately 33 years in the recovered cohort and around 67 years in the active-infection cohort. In the active-infection cohort, nine tenths of the roughly 20 patients had comorbidities linked to unfavorable COVID-19 outcome. Study-wide results and caveats: Patients with COVID-19 reportedly showed strongly skewed T cell receptor beta variable and joining gene usage.

Relative to its sample, this clonotype is medium-sized. Its target is not known. From blood, roughly 250-550 ng of genomic DNA served as TRB template. CDR1 and CDR2 (germline): MNHEY, SVGAGI. The CDR3 has 13 amino acids. V lost 6 bases to trimming and J lost 6 bases; unmatched junction nucleotides: 7. TRB rearrangements were amplified by multiplex PCR with BIOMED2 TRB-A/B primers. From the multiplex PCR reads, TCRdb called clonotypes with MiXCR, one entry per CDR3 protein. The sample has some 8,900 distinct CDR3 sequences, over 25% seen once. The chain couples TRBV6-5 to TRBJ2-7, with 8 bases that match TRBD1. The sample comprised blood. This TCR derives from a human donor who had recovered from COVID-19. CDR3 coding DNA: TGTGCCAGCAGGCGAGGACAGGGAACCGAGCAGTACTTC. Its protein is CASRRGQGTEQYF.